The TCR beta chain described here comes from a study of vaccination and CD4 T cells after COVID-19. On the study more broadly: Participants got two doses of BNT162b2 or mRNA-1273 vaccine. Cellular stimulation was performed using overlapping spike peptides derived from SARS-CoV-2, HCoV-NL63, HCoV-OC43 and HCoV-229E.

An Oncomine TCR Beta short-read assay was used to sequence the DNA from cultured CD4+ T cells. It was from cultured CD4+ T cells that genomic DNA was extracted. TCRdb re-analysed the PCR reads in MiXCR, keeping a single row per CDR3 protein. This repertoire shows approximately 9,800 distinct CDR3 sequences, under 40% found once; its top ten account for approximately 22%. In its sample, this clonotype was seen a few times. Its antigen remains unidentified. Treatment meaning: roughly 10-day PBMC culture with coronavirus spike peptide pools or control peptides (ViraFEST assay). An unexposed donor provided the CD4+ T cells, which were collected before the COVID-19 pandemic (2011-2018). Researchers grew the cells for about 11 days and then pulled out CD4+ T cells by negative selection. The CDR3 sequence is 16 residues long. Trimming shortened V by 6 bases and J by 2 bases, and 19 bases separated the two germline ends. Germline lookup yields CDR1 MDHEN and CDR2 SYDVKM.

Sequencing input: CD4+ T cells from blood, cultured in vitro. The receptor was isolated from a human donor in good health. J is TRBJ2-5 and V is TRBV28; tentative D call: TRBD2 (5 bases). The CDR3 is CASSPGVRTGQETQYF. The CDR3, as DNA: TGTGCCAGCAGCCCCGGGGTGCGGACGGGGCAAGAGACCCAGTACTTC.